This T cell receptor beta chain was profiled in a study of regulatory T cells in long-lasting Graves disease (dated by TCRdb to the early 2020s). About the investigation overall: In the newly diagnosed Graves' disease group, patients had been taking antithyroid drugs for less than 3 months. This study used TCR sequencing and RNA sequencing of peripheral blood to compare persistent Graves' disease patients against newly diagnosed Graves' disease patients. The study was conducted in China and was registered as a clinical trial. A total of roughly 33 samples underwent TCR sequencing: some 13 from persistent and roughly 20 from newly diagnosed Graves' disease patients.

Library creation used multiplex PCR. TCRdb names Illumina HiSeq 4000 as the instrument used. CDR3 regions were amplified by Arm-PCR with iRepertoire HTBI primers to construct TCR beta libraries. PCR products were gel purified before sequencing. Turning to the authors' computational methods: A total of around 66 TRBV and 14 TRBJ segments were identified across samples and were used for gene usage analysis of CDR3 amino acid clonotypes. COPE and FqMerger were used to merge the filtered high-quality paired reads into contigs. BLAST was used to align contigs to the IMGT TRBV, TRBD and TRBJ reference genes, and CDR3 was defined following IMGT. Any clonotype with a frequency above 0.1% was classified as a highly expanded clone. Shannon entropy served as the measure of repertoire diversity, while the Gini coefficient captured V-J evenness. A clonotype was considered public if more than one individual shared it. Clones were called with MiXCR by TCRdb after fastp trimmed the public reads at Q25, and only in-frame beta chains were retained. Each entry merges the rows of one CDR3 protein and shows their most common DNA and genes. V and J calls and clone size were set by TCRdb, not the authors. The sample table holds roughly 560,000 distinct CDR3 sequences, of which approximately 16% were seen once. Just under 25% of the sample is in the top ten clones.

This clonotype was counted at least ten times. The antigen it binds to is not known. The record has no base qualities; no much larger clone is one base away. According to the study, the label for this sample's time point signals: newly diagnosed GD, antithyroid drugs for less than 3 months. For both TCR sequencing and RNA sequencing, RNA was extracted from PBMCs using TRIzol. The diagnosis of Graves' disease followed American Thyroid Association guidelines. Patients for the study were recruited at an endocrinology department in Xi'an, China. From each patient, approximately 10 milliliters of peripheral blood was collected into an EDTA anticoagulant tube. Ficoll Paque Plus density gradient separation was used to isolate PBMCs, and no additional T cell sorting was done. An Agilent 2100 Bioanalyzer and agarose gel were used to assess RNA quality, and a NanoDrop 2000 was used to measure RNA concentration.

Looking up the germline V gene (reference sequence) yields CDR1 LGHDT and CDR2 YNNKEL. V is reduced by 1 base and J by 8 bases, leaving a spacing of 12 bases between them. Its CDR3 holds 14 amino acids, cysteine through phenylalanine. Only the CDR3 region is kept as DNA, spanning 42 bases read in frame from base 1. The paper's findings and limits, for the study overall: Persistent Graves' disease patients showed lower TCR Shannon entropy and fewer highly expanded clones than newly diagnosed patients, suggesting clonal expansion. The authors noted that the small sample size was a limitation that may lower accuracy. Sequencing and analysis were restricted to the TCR beta chain. Persistent patients shared more public clonotypes among themselves (more than 2,500) than newly diagnosed patients did (approximately 900). Preferential use of TRBV28, TRBJ1-2 and TRBJ2-5 was observed in persistent disease, whereas TRBV20-1 and TRBJ2-1 were favored in newly diagnosed disease. The study examined only peripheral blood because the primary lesion, thyroid tissue, could not be accessed.

The same sample was also used in a study of T cells in Graves' hyperthyroidism and ophthalmopathy. Per the second study: A patient counted as having stable Graves' hyperthyroidism if no progression to ophthalmopathy occurred over 18 months of follow-up. Hyperthyroidism patients were aged 18 to 65 years and newly diagnosed, with disease duration of less than 2 months. The study excluded patients with uncontrolled infections, other autoimmune diseases, pregnancy or lactation. Clinical symptoms, serum thyroxine and TRAb, thyroid ultrasound, and orbital computed tomography formed the basis for the diagnoses. The first round of RT-PCR for the TCR CDR3 was performed with the HTBI primer set and the Qiagen OneStep RT-PCR kit. Blood samples also contained most of the expanded thyroid clonotypes (frequency above 0.001), which suggests that blood repertoires may reflect thyroid immune responses. In cross-validation, a model built on a 13 V-J signature told ophthalmopathy apart from stable hyperthyroidism with approximately 90% sensitivity and about 81% specificity, and in testing the same model reached 80%/75%. In validation, the model predicted progression to ophthalmopathy a median of 6.5 months before onset, with approximately 71% sensitivity and roughly 72% specificity. To identify TCR V-J signatures that set the groups apart, the researchers used a discovery cohort of more than 95 patients, made up of 40 to 45 with Graves' ophthalmopathy and approximately 57 with stable Graves' hyperthyroidism. Prospective prediction of ophthalmopathy was tested in an independent validation cohort of 18 to 20 hyperthyroidism patients and 15 to 17 patients who later progressed to ophthalmopathy. The 100 or so discovery patients were randomly divided into training and test sets at a 7:3 ratio. The study also compared thyroid tissue and blood T-cell repertoires from about six Graves' hyperthyroidism patients. After sampling, hyperthyroidism patients received methimazole starting at 30 mg daily, and ophthalmopathy patients received high-dose intravenous methylprednisolone. Libraries were constructed in a second round of multiplex PCR, after which size selection and purification were carried out. The libraries were sequenced on an Illumina HiSeq2000 using paired-end 100 bp reads. SOAPnuke was used to process the raw data, removing reads that contained adapters or uncalled bases, had a mean Phred below 15, or lacked an exact match to the constant primer or identifier. High-quality paired reads were merged using COPE v1.2.5, and each unique nucleotide sequence was defined as a clonotype. MiTCR v1.1 was used to align clonotypes to the IMGT TRBV, TRBD and TRBJ reference segments. The analysis included only V-J combinations with a frequency above 0.0001, which together covered 98% to 99.2% of the repertoires. The TCS score was defined as F50 (clonal expansion) divided by E x V (chaos), with BLOSUM62-based TCRdist calculated between CDR3 peptides within each V-J. Welch's t-statistics and random forest reduced some 510 V-J features to roughly 13, which were used in a naive Bayes classifier (R e1071). Sample size was not statistically predetermined, and blinding of investigators to group allocation was not performed. The paper reports TCR Vbeta CDR3 sequencing of some 140 peripheral blood samples: under 45 ophthalmopathy, about 75 hyperthyroidism and about 17 progressor patients.

The rearranged chain carries TRBV3-1 and TRBJ2-1; the D gene is perhaps TRBD1 or TRBD2, each of them matching over 5 bases. The TCR comes from a woman aged 40 to 65 with Graves disease. Donor details come from another sample of the same person, matched by shared clones. Here the sequenced sample was peripheral blood mononuclear cells (PBMCs), taken at new diagnosis, from a patient treated with antithyroid drugs. The CDR3 protein: CASSQAGAGDEQFF. The sequenced DNA is TGTGCCAGCAGCCAAGCCGGGGCGGGCGATGAGCAGTTCTTC.